This T cell receptor (beta chain) was sequenced for a study of T cell responses to AZD1222 COVID-19 vaccine. Using immunoSEQ multiplex PCR, the repertoire was profiled, and TCRdb retains in-frame clones only, with some absent. The table lists some 160,000 clones, just under 95% of them singletons. J gave up 0 bases and V 4 bases, and 14 bases lay outside the gene matches. Per germline, CDR1 MGHRA and CDR2 YSYEKL. The CDR3 runs 19 residues. The chain couples TRBV4-1 to TRBJ2-3; 9 bases fit TRBD2. The source was peripheral blood, collected on day 0 of AZD1222 vaccination. The TCR comes from an adult in good health. Here the CDR3 reads CASSRGGLAERTSTDTQYF. The CDR3 nucleotides read TGCGCCAGCAGCCGGGGGGGACTAGCCGAGCGAACTAGCACAGATACGCAGTATTTT.